This TCR beta chain was sequenced for a study of blood T cell repertoires in COVID-19. This table comes from immunoSEQ multiplex PCR, and its TCRdb copy is limited to in-frame clones, with some not included. The sample consists of approximately 150,000 clones, around 81% of them appearing once. The CDR3 length is 16 residues. Trimming left V 5 bases short and J 5 bases short, with 20 bases between. The germline gives CDR1 MGHRA, CDR2 YSYEKL. Sequencing was done on a sample of peripheral blood. The TCR originated in a human donor in a cohort sampled during active COVID-19. The chain is built from TRBV4-1 and TRBJ2-3, with TRBD1 as a possible D gene (6 bases). This chain's CDR3 is CASSSPEGESIDTQYF. CDR3 coding DNA: TGCGCCAGCAGCTCTCCCGAGGGGGAGTCGATAGATACGCAGTATTTT.